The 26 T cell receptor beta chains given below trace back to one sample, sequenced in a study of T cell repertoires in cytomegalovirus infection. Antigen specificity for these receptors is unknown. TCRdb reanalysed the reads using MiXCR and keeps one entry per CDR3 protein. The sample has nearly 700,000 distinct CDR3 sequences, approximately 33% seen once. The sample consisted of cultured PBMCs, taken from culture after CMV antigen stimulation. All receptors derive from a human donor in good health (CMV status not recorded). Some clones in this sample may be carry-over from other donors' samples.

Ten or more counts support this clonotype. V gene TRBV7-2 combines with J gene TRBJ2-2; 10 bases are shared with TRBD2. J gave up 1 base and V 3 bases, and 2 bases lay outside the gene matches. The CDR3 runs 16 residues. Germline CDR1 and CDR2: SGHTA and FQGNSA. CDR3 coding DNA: TGTGCCAGCAGCTTCGCTAGCGGGGGGAACACCGGGGAGCTGTTTTTT. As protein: CASSFASGGNTGELFF.

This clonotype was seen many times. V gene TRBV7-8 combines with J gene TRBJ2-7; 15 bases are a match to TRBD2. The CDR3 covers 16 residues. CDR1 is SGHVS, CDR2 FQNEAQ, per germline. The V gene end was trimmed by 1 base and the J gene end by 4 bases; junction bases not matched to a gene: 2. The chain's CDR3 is CASSLGTSGRVYEQYF. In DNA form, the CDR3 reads TGTGCCAGCAGCTTAGGGACTAGCGGGAGGGTTTACGAGCAGTACTTC.

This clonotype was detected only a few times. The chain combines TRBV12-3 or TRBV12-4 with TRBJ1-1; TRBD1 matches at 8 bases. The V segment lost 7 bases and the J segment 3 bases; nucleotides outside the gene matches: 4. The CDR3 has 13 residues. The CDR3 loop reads CASTTGGDTEAFF. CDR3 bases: TGTGCCAGCACCACAGGGGGGGACACTGAAGCTTTCTTT.

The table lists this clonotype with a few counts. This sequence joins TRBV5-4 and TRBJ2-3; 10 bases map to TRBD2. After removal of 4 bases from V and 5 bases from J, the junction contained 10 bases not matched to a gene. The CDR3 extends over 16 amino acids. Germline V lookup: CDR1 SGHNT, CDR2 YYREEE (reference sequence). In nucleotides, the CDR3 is TGTGCCAGCAGCGGGACCGGGACTAGCGCAGGAGATACGCAGTATTTT. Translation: CASSGTGTSAGDTQYF.

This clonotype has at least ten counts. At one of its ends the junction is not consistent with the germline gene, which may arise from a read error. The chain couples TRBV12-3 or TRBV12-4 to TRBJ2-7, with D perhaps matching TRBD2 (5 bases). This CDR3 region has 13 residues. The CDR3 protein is CASSLGLPYEQYF. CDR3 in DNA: TGTGCCAGCAGCTTAGGACTTCCATACGAGCAGTACTTC.

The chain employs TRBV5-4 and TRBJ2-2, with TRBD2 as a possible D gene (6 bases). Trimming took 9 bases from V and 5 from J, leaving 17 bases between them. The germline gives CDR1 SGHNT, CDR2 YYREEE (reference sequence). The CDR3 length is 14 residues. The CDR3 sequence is CATQGRLATGELFF. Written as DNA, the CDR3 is TGTGCCACCCAAGGAAGGCTAGCGACCGGGGAGCTGTTTTTT.

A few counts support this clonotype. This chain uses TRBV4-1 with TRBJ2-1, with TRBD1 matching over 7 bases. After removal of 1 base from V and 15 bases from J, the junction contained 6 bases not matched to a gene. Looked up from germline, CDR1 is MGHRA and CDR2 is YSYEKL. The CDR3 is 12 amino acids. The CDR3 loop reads CASSQGVGGRFF. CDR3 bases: TGCGCCAGCAGCCAAGGGGTAGGGGGCCGGTTCTTC.

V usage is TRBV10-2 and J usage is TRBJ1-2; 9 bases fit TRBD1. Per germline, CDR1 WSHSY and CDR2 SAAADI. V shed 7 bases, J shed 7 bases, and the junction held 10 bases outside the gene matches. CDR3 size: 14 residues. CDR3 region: CASTPGQGFSGYTF. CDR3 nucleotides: TGCGCCAGCACCCCGGGACAGGGTTTTAGTGGCTACACCTTC.

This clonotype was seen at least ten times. This CDR3 reads CASSSGQVYNEQFF. The CDR3, as DNA: TGTGCCAGCAGCTCGGGACAGGTTTACAATGAGCAGTTCTTC. V is TRBV7-2 and J is TRBJ2-1, with 8 bases lining up with TRBD1. The CDR3 sequence is 14 residues long. The V segment lost 4 bases and the J segment 4 bases; nucleotides outside the gene matches: 3. Germline CDR1 reads SGHTA; CDR2 reads FQGNSA.

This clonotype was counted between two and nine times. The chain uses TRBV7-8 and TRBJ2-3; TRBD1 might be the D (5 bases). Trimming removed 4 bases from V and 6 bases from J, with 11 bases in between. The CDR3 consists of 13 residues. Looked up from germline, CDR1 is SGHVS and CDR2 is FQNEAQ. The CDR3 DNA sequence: TGTGCCAGCAGCTCTTTCAGGGCCGATACGCAGTATTTT. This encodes CASSSFRADTQYF.

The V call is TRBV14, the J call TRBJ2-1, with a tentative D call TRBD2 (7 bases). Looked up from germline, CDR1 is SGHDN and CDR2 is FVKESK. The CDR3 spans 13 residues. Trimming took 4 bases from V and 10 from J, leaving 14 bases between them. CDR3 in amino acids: CASSLRTRGEQFF. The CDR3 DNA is TGTGCCAGCAGCCTAAGGACTAGGGGGGAGCAGTTCTTC.

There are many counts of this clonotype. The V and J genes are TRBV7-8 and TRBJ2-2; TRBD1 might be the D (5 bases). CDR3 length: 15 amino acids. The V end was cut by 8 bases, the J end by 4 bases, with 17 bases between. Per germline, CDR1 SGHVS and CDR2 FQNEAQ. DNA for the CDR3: TGTGCCAGCGGTAGAGACAGACCCCCCACCGGGGAGCTGTTTTTT. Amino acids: CASGRDRPPTGELFF.

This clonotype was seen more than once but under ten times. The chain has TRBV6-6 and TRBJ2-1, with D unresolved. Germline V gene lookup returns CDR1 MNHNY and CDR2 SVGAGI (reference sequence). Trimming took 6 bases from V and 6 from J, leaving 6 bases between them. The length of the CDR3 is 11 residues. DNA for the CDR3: TGTGCCAGCAGGAGCCTCAATGAGCAGTTCTTC. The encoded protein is CASRSLNEQFF.

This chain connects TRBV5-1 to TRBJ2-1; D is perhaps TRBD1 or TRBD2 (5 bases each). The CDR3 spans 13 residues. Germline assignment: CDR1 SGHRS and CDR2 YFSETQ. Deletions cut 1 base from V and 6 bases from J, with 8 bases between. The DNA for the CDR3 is TGCGCCAGCAGCTTGTTAGGGACCAATGAGCAGTTCTTC. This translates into CASSLLGTNEQFF.

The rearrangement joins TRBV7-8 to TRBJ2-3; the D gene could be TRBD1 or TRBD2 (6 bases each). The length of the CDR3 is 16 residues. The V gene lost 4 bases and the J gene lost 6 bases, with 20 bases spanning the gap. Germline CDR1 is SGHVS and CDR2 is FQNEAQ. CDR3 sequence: CASSSEVGGPGDTQYF. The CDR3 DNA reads TGTGCCAGCAGCTCCGAGGTCGGGGGCCCAGGCGATACGCAGTATTTT.

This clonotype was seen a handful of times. Here the CDR3 DNA reads TGTGCCAGCAGCTCCAAAGAGGCCCAGCATTTT. Its translation: CASSSKEAQHF. The chain combines TRBV5-4 with TRBJ1-5; D remains unclear. The germline V gene encodes CDR1 SGHNT and CDR2 YYREEE (reference sequence). Trimming pared 3 bases from V and 11 bases from J, leaving 9 bases between. The CDR3 spans 11 residues.

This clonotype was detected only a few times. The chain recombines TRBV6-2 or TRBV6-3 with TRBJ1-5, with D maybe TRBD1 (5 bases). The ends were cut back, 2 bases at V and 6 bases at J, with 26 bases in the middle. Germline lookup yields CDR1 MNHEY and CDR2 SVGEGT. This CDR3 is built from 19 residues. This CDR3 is CASSYVANGAVKAIQPQHF. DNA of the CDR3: TGTGCCAGCAGTTACGTTGCGAATGGGGCGGTAAAGGCTATTCAGCCCCAGCATTTT.

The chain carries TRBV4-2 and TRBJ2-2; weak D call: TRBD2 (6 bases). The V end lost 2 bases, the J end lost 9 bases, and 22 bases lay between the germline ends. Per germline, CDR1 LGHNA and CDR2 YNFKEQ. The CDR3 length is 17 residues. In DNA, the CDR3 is TGTGCCAGCAGCCAACCCACGGGAGCCCGGTCCTCCCGGGAGCTGTTTTTT. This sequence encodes CASSQPTGARSSRELFF.

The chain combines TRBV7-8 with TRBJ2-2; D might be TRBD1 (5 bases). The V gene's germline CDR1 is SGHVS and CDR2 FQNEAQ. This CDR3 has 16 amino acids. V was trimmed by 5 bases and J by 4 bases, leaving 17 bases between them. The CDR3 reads CASSKELGHFTGELFF. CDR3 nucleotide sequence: TGTGCCAGCAGCAAAGAGCTTGGACACTTCACCGGGGAGCTGTTTTTT.

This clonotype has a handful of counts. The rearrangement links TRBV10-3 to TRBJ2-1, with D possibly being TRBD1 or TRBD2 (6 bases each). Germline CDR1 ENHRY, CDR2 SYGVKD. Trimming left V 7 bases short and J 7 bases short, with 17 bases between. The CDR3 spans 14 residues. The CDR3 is CAINGGLGWNEQFF. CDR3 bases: TGTGCCATCAACGGGGGCCTAGGGTGGAATGAGCAGTTCTTC.

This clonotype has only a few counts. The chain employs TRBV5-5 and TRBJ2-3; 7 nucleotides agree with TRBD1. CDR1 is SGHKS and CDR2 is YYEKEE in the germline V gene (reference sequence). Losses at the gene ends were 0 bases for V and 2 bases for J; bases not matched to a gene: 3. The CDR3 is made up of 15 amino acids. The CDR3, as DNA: TGTGCCAGCAGCTTGGTGGGACAGTACACAGATACGCAGTATTTT. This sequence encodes CASSLVGQYTDTQYF.

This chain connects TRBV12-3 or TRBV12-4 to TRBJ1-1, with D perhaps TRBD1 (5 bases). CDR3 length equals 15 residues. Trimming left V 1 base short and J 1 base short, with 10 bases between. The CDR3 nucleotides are TGTGCCAGCAGTTTAGATGGTAGGGGGAACACTGAAGCTTTCTTT. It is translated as CASSLDGRGNTEAFF.

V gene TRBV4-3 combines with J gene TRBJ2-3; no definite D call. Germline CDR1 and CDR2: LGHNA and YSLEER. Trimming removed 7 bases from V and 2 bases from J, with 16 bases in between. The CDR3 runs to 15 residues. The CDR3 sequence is CASTGSALNTDTQYF. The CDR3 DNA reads TGCGCCAGCACCGGCTCGGCCCTAAACACAGATACGCAGTATTTT.

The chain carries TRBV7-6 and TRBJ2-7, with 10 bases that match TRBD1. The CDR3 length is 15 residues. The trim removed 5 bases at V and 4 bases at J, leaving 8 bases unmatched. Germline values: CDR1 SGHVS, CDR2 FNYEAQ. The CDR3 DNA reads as TGTGCCAGCAGCCACTCGGACAGGGGGAGGTACGAGCAGTACTTC. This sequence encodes CASSHSDRGRYEQYF.

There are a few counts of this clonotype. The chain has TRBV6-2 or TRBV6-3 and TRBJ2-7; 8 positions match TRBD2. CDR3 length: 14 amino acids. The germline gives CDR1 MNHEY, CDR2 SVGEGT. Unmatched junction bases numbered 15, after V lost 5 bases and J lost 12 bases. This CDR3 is CASSDPGLAAMSYF. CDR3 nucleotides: TGTGCCAGCAGTGACCCTGGACTAGCCGCAATGTCGTACTTC.

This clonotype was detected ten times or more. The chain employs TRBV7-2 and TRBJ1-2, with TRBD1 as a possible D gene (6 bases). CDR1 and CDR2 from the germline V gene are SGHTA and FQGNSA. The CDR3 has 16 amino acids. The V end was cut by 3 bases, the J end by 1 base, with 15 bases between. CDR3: CASSFKTGPLNYGYTF. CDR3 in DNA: TGTGCCAGCAGCTTCAAGACAGGCCCCCTTAACTATGGCTACACCTTC.